This TCR beta chain comes out of a study of regulatory T cells in long-lasting Graves disease (dated by TCRdb to 2020 to 2023). Broadly, across the study: Persistent Graves' disease was defined as persistently positive TSH receptor autoantibodies together with antithyroid drug treatment for over 5 years. The study was conducted in China and was registered as a clinical trial. Patients with persistent Graves' disease were compared with patients with newly diagnosed Graves' disease using TCR sequencing and RNA sequencing of peripheral blood. TCR sequencing covered approximately 13 persistent and 20 newly diagnosed Graves' disease patients, approximately 33 samples in total. Persistent Graves' disease patients in the clinical cohort had taken antithyroid drugs for roughly ten years on average. What the study reported, not specific to this receptor: Persistent Graves' disease patients showed lower TCR Shannon entropy and fewer highly expanded clones than newly diagnosed patients, suggesting clonal expansion. Preferential use of TRBV28, TRBJ1-2 and TRBJ2-5 was observed in persistent disease, whereas TRBV20-1 and TRBJ2-1 were favored in newly diagnosed disease. As a limitation, the authors acknowledged that the small sample size may reduce accuracy. Only peripheral blood was studied, because thyroid tissue, the primary lesion, was inaccessible. A larger number of public clonotypes was shared among persistent patients (around 3,000) than among newly diagnosed patients (over 850). Sequencing and analysis were restricted to the TCR beta chain.

Relative to germline, V is 0 bases shorter and J is 3 bases shorter, with 10 bases between their ends. The CDR3 runs 14 residues from the cysteine to the phenylalanine. CDR3 DNA only is kept here, 42 bases in frame from base 1. CDR1 and CDR2 were assigned from the germline V gene as SGHRS and YFSETQ. Library construction relied on multiplex PCR. The sequencer listed for this sample is Illumina HiSeq 4000. iRepertoire HTBI primers and Arm-PCR amplification of CDR3 regions were used to construct TCR beta libraries. PCR products were gel purified before sequencing. The authors processed their data as follows. Gene usage analysis of CDR3 amino acid clonotypes used the roughly 60 TRBV and 12 to 15 TRBJ segments found across samples. Filtered high-quality paired reads were merged into contigs using COPE and FqMerger. BLAST was used to align contigs to the IMGT TRBV, TRBD and TRBJ reference genes, and CDR3 was defined following IMGT. Highly expanded clones were defined as clonotypes with a frequency above 0.1%. Repertoire diversity was measured by Shannon entropy, and V-J evenness by the Gini coefficient. Public clonotypes were defined as clonotypes shared by more than one individual. The public reads were quality trimmed at Q25 with fastp and then assembled into clones with MiXCR by TCRdb, keeping productive beta chains. Identical CDR3 protein sequences are pooled into one entry, listed with their most common genes and DNA. Here the V and J calls rest on TCRdb's processing, not on the authors' analysis. This sample is represented by fewer than 550,000 distinct CDR3 sequences; 20% to 25% of them were singletons. The top ten clonotypes cover 7% to 9% of the sample.

With respect to this clonotype: Its cognate antigen has yet to be identified. Per-nucleotide qualities are absent, and no much larger clonotype sits a single base away.

The time point label corresponds to: persistent/refractory GD, antithyroid drugs over 5 years with positive TRAb. For both TCR sequencing and RNA sequencing, RNA was extracted from PBMCs in TRIzol. The diagnosis of Graves' disease was made according to American Thyroid Association guidelines. The patients came from an endocrinology department in Xi'an, China. From each patient, about 9 milliliters of peripheral blood was collected into an EDTA anticoagulant tube. PBMCs were isolated by Ficoll Paque Plus density gradient separation without further T cell sorting. An Agilent 2100 Bioanalyzer and agarose gel were used to check RNA quality, while a NanoDrop 2000 measured RNA concentration.

The sequence joins TRBV5-1 to TRBJ2-7, with a tentative D gene TRBD2 over 5 matching bases. The receptor was isolated from a female donor with Graves disease. The input for sequencing was peripheral blood mononuclear cells (PBMCs), taken when the disease was refractory, from a patient treated with antithyroid drugs. The CDR3 protein: CASSLDPGIYEQYF. The sequenced DNA is TGCGCCAGCAGCTTGGATCCGGGGATCTACGAGCAGTACTTC.